This T cell receptor beta chain appears in the sequencing data of a study of T-cell memory formation after mild COVID-19. Germline CDR1 reads MDHEN; CDR2 reads SYDVKM. V was trimmed by 2 bases and J by 4 bases, leaving 11 bases between them. CDR3 length equals 14 residues. About this clonotype itself: Its antigen is not known.

TCRdb called the 5' RACE reads again in MiXCR, with one record for every CDR3 protein. The sample yields about 190,000 distinct CDR3 sequences, 8% to 11% seen once. General study points: Pre-infection memory contained some responding clones, which suggested that cross-reactive memory had joined. Clones shrinking between day 15 and 85 showed a balanced CD4/CD8 split, and those that grew later tilted toward CD4+.

This rearrangement joins TRBV28 to TRBJ1-2, with D maybe TRBD1 (6 bases). Material for sequencing was PBMCs or a T cell subset sorted from them (not recorded which). The sequence came from a man aged 18 to 29 who had mild COVID-19 (a few samples of this study predate the infection). Cell type and time point are not known. The CDR3 loop is CASSLTGSGYGYTF. CDR3 in DNA: TGTGCCAGCAGTTTAACAGGGTCTGGCTATGGCTACACCTTC.